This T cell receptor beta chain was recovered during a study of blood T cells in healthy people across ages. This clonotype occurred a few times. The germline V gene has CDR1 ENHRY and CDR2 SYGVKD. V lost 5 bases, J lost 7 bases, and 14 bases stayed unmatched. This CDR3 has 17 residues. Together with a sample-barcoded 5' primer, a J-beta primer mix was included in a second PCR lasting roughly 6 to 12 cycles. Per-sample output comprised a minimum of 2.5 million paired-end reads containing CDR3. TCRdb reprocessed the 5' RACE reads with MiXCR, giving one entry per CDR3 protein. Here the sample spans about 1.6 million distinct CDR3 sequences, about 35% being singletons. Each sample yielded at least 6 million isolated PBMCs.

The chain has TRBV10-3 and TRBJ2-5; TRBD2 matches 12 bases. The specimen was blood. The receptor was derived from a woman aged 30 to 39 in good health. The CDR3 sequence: CAISQSSGRAGYGTQYF. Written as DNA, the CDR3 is TGTGCCATCAGTCAATCTAGCGGGAGGGCCGGTTACGGGACCCAGTACTTC.